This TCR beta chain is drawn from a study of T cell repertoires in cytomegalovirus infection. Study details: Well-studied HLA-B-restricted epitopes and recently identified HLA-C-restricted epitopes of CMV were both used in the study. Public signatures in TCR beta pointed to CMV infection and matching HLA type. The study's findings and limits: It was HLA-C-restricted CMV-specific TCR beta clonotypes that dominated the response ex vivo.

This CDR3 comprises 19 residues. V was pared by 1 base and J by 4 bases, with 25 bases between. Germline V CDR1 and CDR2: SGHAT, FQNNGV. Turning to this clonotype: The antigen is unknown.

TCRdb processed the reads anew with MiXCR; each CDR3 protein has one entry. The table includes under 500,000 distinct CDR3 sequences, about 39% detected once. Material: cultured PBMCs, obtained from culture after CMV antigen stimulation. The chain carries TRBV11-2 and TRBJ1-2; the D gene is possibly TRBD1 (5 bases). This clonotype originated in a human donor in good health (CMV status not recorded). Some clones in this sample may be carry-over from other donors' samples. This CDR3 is CASSLGGAGRRLGIYGYTF. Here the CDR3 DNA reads TGTGCCAGCAGCTTAGGTGGGGCGGGCAGACGGCTTGGAATCTATGGCTACACCTTC.